The 14 T cell receptor beta chains below were found in one sample sequenced in a study of cytomegalovirus exposure and HLA in healthy donors. Assay used: immunoSEQ multiplex PCR; TCRdb lists only in-frame clones, some missing. This repertoire shows about 160,000 clones, 85% found once; its top ten account for 2% to 2.5%. The specimen was PBMCs. These receptors all come from a man aged 30 to 45 in good health and CMV-seropositive.

The chain couples TRBV5-8 to TRBJ2-3; no reliable D call. The CDR3 sequence is 15 residues long. The V and J ends lost 2 bases and 5 bases respectively, with 15 bases between them. CDR1 and CDR2 from the germline V gene are SGHTS and YDEGEE. Here the CDR3 DNA reads TGTGCCAGCAGCTTCTCAACAGCCCAGTTAGATACGCAGTATTTT. Its translation: CASSFSTAQLDTQYF. The whole variable domain, remainder taken from reference TRBV5-8 and TRBJ2-3, is EAGVTQSPTHLIKTRGQQATLRCSPISGHTSVYWYQQALGLGLQFLLWYDEGEERNRGNFPPRFSGRQFPNYSSELNVNALELEDSALYLCASSFSTAQLDTQYFGPGTRLTVL.

This clone was seen once. The chain recombines TRBV5-8 with TRBJ2-7, with D possibly matching TRBD1 (5 bases). Germline values: CDR1 SGHTS, CDR2 YDEGEE. The CDR3 loop spans 12 amino acids. Trimming cost V 4 bases and J 4 bases, with 9 bases left between them. For the CDR3, the DNA is TGTGCCAGCAGCCCTGCAGGGTACGAGCAGTACTTC. Its translation: CASSPAGYEQYF.

V and J are TRBV7-2 and TRBJ1-1; possibly TRBD1 for D (5 bases). CDR3 length: 16 amino acids. The V end lost 3 bases, the J end lost 2 bases, and 16 bases lay between the germline ends. Germline V CDR1 and CDR2: SGHTA, FQGNSA. CDR3: CASSFFSGTGNTEAFF. The DNA for the CDR3 is TGTGCCAGCAGCTTCTTCAGCGGGACGGGTAACACTGAAGCTTTCTTT. Based on the CDR3 plus reference TRBV7-2 and TRBJ1-1, the full variable domain is GAGVSQSPSNKVTEKGKDVELRCDPISGHTALYWYRQSLGQGLEFLIYFQGNSAPDKSGLPSDRFSAERTGGSVSTLTIQRTQQEDSAVYLCASSFFSGTGNTEAFFGQGTRLTVV.

The rearrangement uses TRBV30 and TRBJ2-7; D gene ambiguous. V dropped 2 bases and J dropped 1 base, with 6 bases sitting between them. Germline values: CDR1 GTSNPN, CDR2 SVGIG (reference sequence). The CDR3 contains 12 residues. Here the CDR3 DNA reads TGTGCCTGGAGTCCCAGGTCCTACGAGCAGTACTTC. Its protein is CAWSPRSYEQYF.

The chain has TRBV27 and TRBJ2-3, with 7 bases fitting TRBD2. The germline V gene has CDR1 MNHEY and CDR2 SMNVEV (reference sequence). Trimming cost V 7 bases and J 2 bases; bases outside gene matches: 12. The CDR3 covers 16 residues. The CDR3 region is CASTGEGSGHTDTQYF. The DNA of the CDR3 is TGTGCCAGCACCGGGGAGGGTAGCGGCCACACAGATACGCAGTATTTT.

This chain links TRBV11-2 with TRBJ2-7; the match to TRBD2 covers 11 bases. V lost 8 bases to trimming and J lost 0 bases; unmatched junction nucleotides: 6. The CDR3 has 15 residues. The germline gives CDR1 SGHAT, CDR2 FQNNGV. CDR3 protein: CASLLTSGGSYEQYF. The CDR3 region has the DNA TGTGCCAGCCTGCTAACTAGCGGGGGCTCCTACGAGCAGTACTTC.

V usage is TRBV29-1 and J usage is TRBJ2-7; the match to TRBD1 covers 9 bases. This CDR3 spans 13 amino acids. The V gene's germline CDR1 is SQVTM and CDR2 ANQGSEA. V shed 7 bases and J 4 bases; nucleotides not matched to a gene: 8. This chain's CDR3 is CSGSPGQGYEQYF. The CDR3 nucleotides read TGCAGCGGATCGCCGGGACAGGGATACGAGCAGTACTTC.

This clone was seen a few times. The J gene is TRBJ2-7, the V gene TRBV27; 12 nucleotides agree with TRBD2. Germline CDR1 and CDR2: MNHEY and SMNVEV (reference sequence). The CDR3 runs to 16 residues. Trimming removed 5 bases from V and 0 bases from J; junction bases left unmatched: 5. Written as DNA, the CDR3 is TGTGCCAGCAGTCCCCGGACTAGCGGGGCCTCCTACGAGCAGTACTTC. Protein: CASSPRTSGASYEQYF.

The chain recombines TRBV5-1 with TRBJ1-1, with 8 bases identical to TRBD1. Germline CDR1 and CDR2: SGHRS and YFSETQ. J lost 1 base, V lost 4 bases, and 3 bases had no gene match. The CDR3 has 14 amino acids. In DNA, the CDR3 is TGCGCCAGCAGCGAGGGACAGGAGAACACTGAAGCTTTCTTT. Residues: CASSEGQENTEAFF. Drawing the rest from reference TRBV5-1 and TRBJ1-1, the complete variable domain is KAGVTQTPRYLIKTRGQQVTLSCSPISGHRSVSWYQQTPGQGLQFLFEYFSETQRNKGNFPGRFSGRQFSNSRSEMNVSTLELGDSALYLCASSEGQENTEAFFGQGTRLTVV.

The chain couples TRBV27 to TRBJ2-3, with TRBD2 matching 8 bases. CDR1 is MNHEY and CDR2 is SMNVEV in the germline V gene (reference sequence). J was trimmed by 3 bases and V by 4 bases; bases with no gene match: 0. The CDR3 has 13 amino acids. The CDR3 reads CASSSGGTDTQYF. The CDR3 nucleotides read TGTGCCAGCAGTTCGGGGGGGACAGATACGCAGTATTTT.

The chain uses TRBV6-4 and TRBJ2-5; 12 nucleotides match TRBD1. The V and J ends lost 2 bases and 4 bases, in that order; junction bases with no gene match: 8. CDR1 is MRHNA, CDR2 SNTAGT, per germline. The CDR3 is 17 residues long. This CDR3 is CASSDTIRGQGAETQYF. The CDR3, as DNA: TGTGCCAGCAGTGACACGATTAGGGGACAGGGGGCAGAGACCCAGTACTTC.

This chain links TRBV6-5 with TRBJ1-2; D might be TRBD1 (5 bases). This CDR3 is 14 amino acids long. V was trimmed by 2 bases and J by 8 bases, leaving 15 bases between them. Germline V gene sequence: CDR1 MNHEY, CDR2 SVGAGI. The CDR3 bases are TGTGCCAGCAGTTACAACAGGCACGAAAAAGGCTACACCTTC. Translated: CASSYNRHEKGYTF.

The genes are TRBV2 and TRBJ2-1, with D perhaps TRBD1 (6 bases). Between the trimmed V and J ends, which lost 2 bases and 4 bases, there was a span of 15 bases. This CDR3 comprises 16 residues. Germline assignment: CDR1 SNHLY and CDR2 FYNNEI. The CDR3 region is CASSEPTTGPYNEQFF. CDR3 nucleotide sequence: TGTGCCAGCAGTGAACCGACGACAGGACCTTACAATGAGCAGTTCTTC.

The gene calls are TRBV6-1 and TRBJ2-5; 7 bases fit TRBD1. This CDR3 comprises 15 residues. Looked up from germline, CDR1 is MNHNS and CDR2 is SASEGT. Trimming took 4 bases from V and 2 from J; bases not matched to a gene: 7. This CDR3 is CASSGRQGLQETQYF. In DNA form, the CDR3 reads TGTGCCAGCAGTGGCCGACAGGGCTTACAAGAGACCCAGTACTTC.